This TCR beta chain is drawn from a study of cytomegalovirus exposure and HLA in healthy donors. Profiling relied on immunoSEQ multiplex PCR, and the TCRdb table lists in-frame clones only, not all of them. The data show hundreds of thousands of clones, roughly 89% seen once. Notes on this clone: What it binds is not known.

Study-wide results and limits: Cytomegalovirus association was assigned to about 150 TCR beta chains. Three chains linked to CMV were shown in vitro to be specific for CMV antigens. It was reported that the classifier diagnosed cytomegalovirus status with high specificity and sensitivity in both the original and validation cohorts. Whilst most TCR sequences proved rare, a subset of public TCRs occurred across many donors.

The CDR3 covers 16 residues. Sequencing was carried out using PBMCs. The TCR was taken from a woman under 30 in good health and CMV-seronegative. This rearrangement joins TRBV21-1 to TRBJ1-4; the table calls TRBD1, which could not be checked here. TRBV21-1 is given as a pseudogene. The CDR3 DNA reads as TGTGCCAGCAGCGCTCTGATGGGGGCGGATAATGAAAAACTGTTTTTT. It yields the protein CASSALMGADNEKLFF.